Following are 9 T cell receptor beta chains from one sample sequenced in a study of shared clonotypes between healthy human individuals. Clones were read by immunoSEQ multiplex PCR, and TCRdb kept only the in-frame ones, dropping some. The sample records 2 million to 3 million clones, roughly 92% being singletons. Material: naive CD4+ T cells sorted from blood. Indicated subset: CD45RA+ positively selected. The origin of the receptors is a man between 18 and 29 years old in good health.

The V gene is TRBV5-1, the J gene TRBJ1-6; D is perhaps TRBD1 (6 bases). The ends were cut back, 4 bases at V and 14 bases at J, with 16 bases in the middle. CDR3 length: 13 residues. Germline-derived CDR1 and CDR2 are SGHRS and YFSETQ. The CDR3 nucleotides read TGCGCCAGCAGCGACGAAGGGGGGGCCACCCTCCACTTT. Its translation is CASSDEGGATLHF.

J is TRBJ2-3 and V is TRBV11-2; 9 nucleotides agree with TRBD2. Losses at the gene ends were 4 bases for V and 2 bases for J; bases not matched to a gene: 4. From germline, CDR1 is SGHAT and CDR2 FQNNGV. The CDR3 sequence is 15 residues long. As DNA, the CDR3 is TGTGCCAGCAGCTGGGGACTAGCCTTCACAGATACGCAGTATTTT. As protein: CASSWGLAFTDTQYF.

The chain links TRBV19 to TRBJ2-2; D might be TRBD2 (5 bases). This CDR3 region has 14 residues. Trimming removed 11 bases at V and 0 bases at J, with 13 bases between. Germline CDR1 LNHDA, CDR2 SQIVND (reference sequence). The CDR3 protein is CAANSATNTGELFF. CDR3 bases: TGTGCCGCCAATAGCGCAACGAACACCGGGGAGCTGTTTTTT.

The V gene is TRBV10-3, the J gene TRBJ2-5; TRBD1 agrees at 9 bases. With the DNA end fitting TRBJ2-7 better, the J assignment may be wrong. This CDR3 spans 15 amino acids. Germline CDR1 reads ENHRY; CDR2 reads SYGVKD. The CDR3 nucleotides are TGTGCCATCAGTGATGGGTTGGGACAGGGCGACGAGCAGTACTTC. It is translated as CAISDGLGQGDEQYF.

This clone appeared once. The chain carries TRBV7-2 and TRBJ1-2; D not resolved. The length of the CDR3 is 16 residues. Germline assignment: CDR1 SGHTA and CDR2 FQGNSA. The ends were cut back, 5 bases at V and 0 bases at J, with 16 bases in the middle. The CDR3 sequence: CASSPLYGLANYGYTF. The CDR3 DNA reads as TGTGCCAGCAGCCCTTTGTACGGACTTGCTAACTATGGCTACACCTTC.

In nucleotides, the CDR3 is TGTGCCAGCAGCTTGGCGGGGGTTTCCTACGAGCAGTACTTC. This gives the protein CASSLAGVSYEQYF. The V call is TRBV5-6, the J call TRBJ2-7; weak D call: TRBD2 (6 bases). The CDR3 has 14 amino acids. V lost 0 bases to trimming and J lost 1 base, with 8 bases between them. CDR1 SGHDT and CDR2 YYEEEE come from the germline V gene.

The V and J genes are TRBV28 and TRBJ2-7, with 7 positions matching TRBD1. Germline assignment: CDR1 MDHEN and CDR2 SYDVKM. This CDR3 has 13 amino acids. J lost 3 bases, V lost 11 bases, and 10 bases had no gene match. The CDR3 coding sequence is TGTGCCTCCGGGCCCGGGGACAGCTACGAGCAGTACTTC. Its translation is CASGPGDSYEQYF.

On this clone: Within the sample, other DNA sequences also encode this same CDR3. J is TRBJ2-7 and V is TRBV28; D is perhaps TRBD1 (6 bases). Per the germline V gene, CDR1 is MDHEN and CDR2 is SYDVKM. The CDR3 sequence is 13 residues long. Trimming took 8 bases from V and 0 from J, leaving 11 bases between them. This CDR3 is CASSSDSSYEQYF. The CDR3 DNA reads TGTGCCAGCTCCTCGGACAGCTCCTACGAGCAGTACTTC.

This chain connects TRBV7-9 to TRBJ2-3; possible D gene TRBD2, 7 bases. This CDR3 has 14 amino acids. Trimming cost V 5 bases and J 5 bases, with 14 bases left between them. From germline, CDR1 is SEHNR and CDR2 FQNEAQ (reference sequence). The CDR3 coding sequence is TGTGCCAGCAGCCCGGGGGGCGCGGTAGATACGCAGTATTTT. It codes for CASSPGGAVDTQYF.